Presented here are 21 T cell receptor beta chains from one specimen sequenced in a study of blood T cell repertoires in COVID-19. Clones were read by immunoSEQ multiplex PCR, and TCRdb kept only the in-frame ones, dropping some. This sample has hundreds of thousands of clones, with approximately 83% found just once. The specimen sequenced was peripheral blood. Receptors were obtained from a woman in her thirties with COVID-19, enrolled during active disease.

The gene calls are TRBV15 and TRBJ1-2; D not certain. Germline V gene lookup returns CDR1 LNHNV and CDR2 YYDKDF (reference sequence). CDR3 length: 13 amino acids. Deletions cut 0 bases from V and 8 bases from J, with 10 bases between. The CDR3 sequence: CATSRDATFGYTF. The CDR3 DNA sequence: TGTGCCACCAGCAGAGATGCGACATTCGGCTACACCTTC.

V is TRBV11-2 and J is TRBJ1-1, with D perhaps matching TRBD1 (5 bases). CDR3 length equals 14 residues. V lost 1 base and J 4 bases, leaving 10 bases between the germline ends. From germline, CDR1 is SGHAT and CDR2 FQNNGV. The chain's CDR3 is CASSLVGEGTEAFF. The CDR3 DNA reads TGTGCCAGCAGCTTAGTAGGGGAGGGCACTGAAGCTTTCTTT.

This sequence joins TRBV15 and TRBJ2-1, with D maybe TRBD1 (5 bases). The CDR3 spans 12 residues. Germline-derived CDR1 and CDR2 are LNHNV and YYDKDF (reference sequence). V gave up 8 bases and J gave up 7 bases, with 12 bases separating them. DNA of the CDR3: TGTGCCACCCAGCATAGACAGAATGAGCAGTTCTTC. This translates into CATQHRQNEQFF.

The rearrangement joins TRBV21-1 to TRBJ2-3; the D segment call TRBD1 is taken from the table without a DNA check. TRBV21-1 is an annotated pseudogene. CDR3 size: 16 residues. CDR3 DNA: TGTGCCAGCAGCAAAGCGCAGGCAGGGGGGCGAGATACGCAGTATTTT. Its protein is CASSKAQAGGRDTQYF.

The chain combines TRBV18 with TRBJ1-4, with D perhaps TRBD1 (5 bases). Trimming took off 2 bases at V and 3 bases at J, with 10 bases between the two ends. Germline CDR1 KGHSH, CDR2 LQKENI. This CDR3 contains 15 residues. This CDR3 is CASSPITGANEKLFF. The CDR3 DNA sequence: TGTGCCAGCTCACCAATCACAGGAGCTAATGAAAAACTGTTTTTT.

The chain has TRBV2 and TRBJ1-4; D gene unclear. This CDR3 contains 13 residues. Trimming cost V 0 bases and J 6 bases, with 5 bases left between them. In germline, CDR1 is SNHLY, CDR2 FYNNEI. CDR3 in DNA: TGTGCCAGCAGTGAAGCGAGGGATGAAAAACTGTTTTTT. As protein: CASSEARDEKLFF. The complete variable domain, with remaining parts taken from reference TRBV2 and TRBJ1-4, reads EPEVTQTPSHQVTQMGQEVILRCVPISNHLYFYWYRQILGQKVEFLVSFYNNEISEKSEIFDDQFSVERPDGSNFTLKIRSTKLEDSAMYFCASSEARDEKLFFGSGTQLSVL.

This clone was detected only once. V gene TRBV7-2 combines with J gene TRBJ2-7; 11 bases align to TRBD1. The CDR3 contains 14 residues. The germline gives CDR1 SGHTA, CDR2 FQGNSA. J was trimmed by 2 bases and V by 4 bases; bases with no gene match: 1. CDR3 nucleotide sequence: TGTGCCAGCAGCTCGGGACAGGGGGCCTACGAGCAGTACTTC. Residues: CASSSGQGAYEQYF. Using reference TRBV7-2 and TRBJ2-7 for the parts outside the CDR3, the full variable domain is GAGVSQSPSNKVTEKGKDVELRCDPISGHTALYWYRQSLGQGLEFLIYFQGNSAPDKSGLPSDRFSAERTGGSVSTLTIQRTQQEDSAVYLCASSSGQGAYEQYFGPGTRLTVT.

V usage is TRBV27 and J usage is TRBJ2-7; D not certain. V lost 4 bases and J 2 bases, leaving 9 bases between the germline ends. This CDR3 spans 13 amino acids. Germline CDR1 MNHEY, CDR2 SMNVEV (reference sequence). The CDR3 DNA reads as TGTGCCAGCAGTTCGACTGTCACCTACGAGCAGTACTTC. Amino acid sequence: CASSSTVTYEQYF.

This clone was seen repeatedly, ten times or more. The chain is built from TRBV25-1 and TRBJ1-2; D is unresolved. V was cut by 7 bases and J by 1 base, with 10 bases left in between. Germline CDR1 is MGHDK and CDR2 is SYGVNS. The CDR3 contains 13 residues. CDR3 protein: CASIDNFNYGYTF. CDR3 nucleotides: TGTGCCAGCATTGACAATTTTAACTATGGCTACACCTTC.

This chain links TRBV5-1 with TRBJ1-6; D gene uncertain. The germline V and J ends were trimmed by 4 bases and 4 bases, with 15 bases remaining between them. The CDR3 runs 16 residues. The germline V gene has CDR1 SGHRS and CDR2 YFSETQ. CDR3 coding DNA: TGCGCCAGCAGCCCAGGCCCTGGCGGGTATAATTCACCCCTCCACTTT. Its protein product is CASSPGPGGYNSPLHF.

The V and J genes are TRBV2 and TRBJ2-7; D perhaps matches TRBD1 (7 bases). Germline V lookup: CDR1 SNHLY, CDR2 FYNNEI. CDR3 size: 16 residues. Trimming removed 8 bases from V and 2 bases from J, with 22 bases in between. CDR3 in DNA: TGTGCCAGCTCAGGGGGGTGGCAGGGCCACCCCTACGAGCAGTACTTC. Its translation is CASSGGWQGHPYEQYF.

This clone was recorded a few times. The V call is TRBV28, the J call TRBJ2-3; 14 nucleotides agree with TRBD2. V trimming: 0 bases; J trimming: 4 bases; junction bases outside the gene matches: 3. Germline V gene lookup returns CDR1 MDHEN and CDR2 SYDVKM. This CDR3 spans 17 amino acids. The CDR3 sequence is CASSLWTSGRESDTQYF. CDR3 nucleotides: TGTGCCAGCAGTTTATGGACTAGCGGGAGGGAATCAGATACGCAGTATTTT.

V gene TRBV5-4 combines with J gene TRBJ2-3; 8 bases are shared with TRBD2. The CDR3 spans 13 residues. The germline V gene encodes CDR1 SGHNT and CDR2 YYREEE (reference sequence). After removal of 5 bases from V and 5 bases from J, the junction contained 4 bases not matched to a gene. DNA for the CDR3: TGTGCCAGCAGTCGGGGGGGGCAAGATACGCAGTATTTT. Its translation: CASSRGGQDTQYF. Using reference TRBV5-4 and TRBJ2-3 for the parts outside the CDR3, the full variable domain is ETGVTQSPTHLIKTRGQQVTLRCSSQSGHNTVSWYQQALGQGPQFIFQYYREEENGRGNFPPRFSGLQFPNYSSELNVNALELDDSALYLCASSRGGQDTQYFGPGTRLTVL.

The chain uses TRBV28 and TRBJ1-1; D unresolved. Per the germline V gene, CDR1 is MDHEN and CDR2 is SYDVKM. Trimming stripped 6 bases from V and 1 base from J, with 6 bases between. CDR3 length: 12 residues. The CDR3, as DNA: TGTGCCAGCAGATCAGGGAACACTGAAGCTTTCTTT. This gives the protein CASRSGNTEAFF.

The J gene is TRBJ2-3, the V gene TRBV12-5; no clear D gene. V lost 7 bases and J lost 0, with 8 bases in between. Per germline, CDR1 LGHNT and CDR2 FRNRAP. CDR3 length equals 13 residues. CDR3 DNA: TGTGCTAGTGCCTACAGCAGCACAGATACGCAGTATTTT. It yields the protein CASAYSSTDTQYF.

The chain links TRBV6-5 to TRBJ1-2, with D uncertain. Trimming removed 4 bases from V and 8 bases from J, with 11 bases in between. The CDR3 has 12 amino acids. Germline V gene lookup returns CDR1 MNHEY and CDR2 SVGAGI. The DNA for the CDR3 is TGTGCCAGCAGTTCGTCGGGATCCGGCTACACCTTC. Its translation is CASSSSGSGYTF.

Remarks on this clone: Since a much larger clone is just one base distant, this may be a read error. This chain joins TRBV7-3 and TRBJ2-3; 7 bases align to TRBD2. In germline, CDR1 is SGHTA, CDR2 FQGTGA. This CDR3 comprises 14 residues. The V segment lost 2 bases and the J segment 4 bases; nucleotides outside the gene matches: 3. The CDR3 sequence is CASSLGLGADTQYF. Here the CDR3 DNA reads TGTGCCAGCAGCTTAGGACTAGGCGCAGATACGCAGTATTTT. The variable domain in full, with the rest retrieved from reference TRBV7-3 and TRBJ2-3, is GAGVSQTPSNKVTEKGKYVELRCDPISGHTALYWYRQSLGQGPEFLIYFQGTGAADDSGLPNDRFFAVRPEGSVSTLKIQRTERGDSAVYLCASSLGLGADTQYFGPGTRLTVL.

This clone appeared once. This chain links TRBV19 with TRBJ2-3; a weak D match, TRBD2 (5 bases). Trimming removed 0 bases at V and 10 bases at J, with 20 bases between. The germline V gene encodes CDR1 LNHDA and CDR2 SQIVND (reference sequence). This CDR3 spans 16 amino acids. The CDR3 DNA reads TGTGCCAGTAGTATAGATACACTAGACCTTCCTTCTGCGCAGTATTTT. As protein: CASSIDTLDLPSAQYF.

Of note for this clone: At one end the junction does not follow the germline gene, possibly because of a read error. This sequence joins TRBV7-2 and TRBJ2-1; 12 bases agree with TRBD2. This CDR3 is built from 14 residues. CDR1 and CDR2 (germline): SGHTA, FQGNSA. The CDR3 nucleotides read TGTGCCAGCAGCCTAGCGGGGGGGCAAAATGAGCAGTTCTTC. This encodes CASSLAGGQNEQFF. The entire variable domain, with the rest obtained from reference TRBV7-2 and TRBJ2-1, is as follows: GAGVSQSPSNKVTEKGKDVELRCDPISGHTALYWYRQSLGQGLEFLIYFQGNSAPDKSGLPSDRFSAERTGGSVSTLTIQRTQQEDSAVYLCASSLAGGQNEQFFGPGTRLTVL.

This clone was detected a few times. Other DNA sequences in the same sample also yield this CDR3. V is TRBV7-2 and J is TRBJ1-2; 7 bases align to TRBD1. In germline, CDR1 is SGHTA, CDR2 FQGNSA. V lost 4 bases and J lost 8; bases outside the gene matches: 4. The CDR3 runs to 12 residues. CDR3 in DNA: TGTGCCAGCAGCTCGACAGGGATAGGCTACACCTTC. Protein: CASSSTGIGYTF.

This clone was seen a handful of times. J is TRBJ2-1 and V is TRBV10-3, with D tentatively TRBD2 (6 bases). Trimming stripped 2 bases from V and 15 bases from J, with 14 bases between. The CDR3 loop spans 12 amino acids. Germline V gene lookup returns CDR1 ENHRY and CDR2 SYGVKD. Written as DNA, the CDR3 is TGTGCCATCAGTGAGCCCCCGGGAGAACCGTTCTTC. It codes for CAISEPPGEPFF.